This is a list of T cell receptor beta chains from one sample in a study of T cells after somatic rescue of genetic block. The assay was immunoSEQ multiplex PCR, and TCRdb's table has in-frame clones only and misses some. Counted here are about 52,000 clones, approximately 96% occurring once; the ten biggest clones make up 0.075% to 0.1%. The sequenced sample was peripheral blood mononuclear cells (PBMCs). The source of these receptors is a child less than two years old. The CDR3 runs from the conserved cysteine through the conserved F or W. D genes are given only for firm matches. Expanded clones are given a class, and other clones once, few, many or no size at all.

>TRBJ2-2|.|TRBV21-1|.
CASSKRWDTGELFF
TGTGCCAGCAGCAAACGATGGGACACCGGGGAGCTGTTTTTT
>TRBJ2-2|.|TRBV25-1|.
CASSEWGTDTGELFF
TGTGCCAGCAGTGAATGGGGGACGGACACCGGGGAGCTGTTTTTT
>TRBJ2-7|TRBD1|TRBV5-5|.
CASSYRGSYEQYF
TGTGCCAGCAGCTACAGGGGCTCCTACGAGCAGTACTTC
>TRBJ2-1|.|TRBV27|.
CASSLGNEQFF
TGTGCCAGCAGTTTAGGGAATGAGCAGTTCTTC
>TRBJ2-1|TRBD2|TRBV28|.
CASSSSGLAYNEQFF
TGTGCCAGCAGCTCCTCGGGACTAGCCTACAATGAGCAGTTCTTC
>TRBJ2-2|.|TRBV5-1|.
CASSLFGDANTGELFF
TGCGCCAGCAGCTTGTTCGGGGACGCGAACACCGGGGAGCTGTTTTTT
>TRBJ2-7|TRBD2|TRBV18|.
CASSLAGTRAYEQYF
TGTGCCAGCTCACTGGCCGGGACTAGGGCCTACGAGCAGTACTTC
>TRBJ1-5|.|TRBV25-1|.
CASSDSNQPQHF
TGTGCCAGCAGTGACAGCAATCAGCCCCAGCATTTT
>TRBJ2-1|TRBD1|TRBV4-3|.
CASSRDPGQGGEQFF
TGCGCCAGCAGCCGAGACCCGGGACAGGGGGGTGAGCAGTTCTTC
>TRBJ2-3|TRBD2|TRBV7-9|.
CASREREGPPDTQYF
TGTGCCAGCCGAGAGCGGGAGGGCCCTCCAGATACGCAGTATTTT
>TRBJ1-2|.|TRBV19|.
CATRSGYGYTF
TGTGCCACCCGCAGTGGCTATGGCTACACCTTC
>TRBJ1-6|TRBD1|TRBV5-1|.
CASRGGTGPDSPLHF
TGCGCCAGCAGAGGGGGGACAGGGCCGGATTCACCCCTCCACTTT
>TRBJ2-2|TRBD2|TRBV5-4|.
CASSSGLAGGPGELFF
TGTGCCAGCAGCTCGGGACTAGCGGGAGGGCCCGGGGAGCTGTTTTTT
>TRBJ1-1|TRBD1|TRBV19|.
CASRGQGDTEAFF
TGTGCCAGTAGAGGCCAGGGGGACACTGAAGCTTTCTTT
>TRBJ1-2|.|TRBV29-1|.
CSVERGAGLSYGYTF
TGCAGCGTTGAACGAGGCGCAGGGCTCAGCTATGGCTACACCTTC
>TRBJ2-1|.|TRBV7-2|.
CASSLVEGGRNEQFF
TGTGCCAGCAGCTTAGTTGAAGGGGGTAGGAATGAGCAGTTCTTC
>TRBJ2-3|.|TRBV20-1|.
CSANTDTQYF
TGCAGTGCAAACACAGATACGCAGTATTTT
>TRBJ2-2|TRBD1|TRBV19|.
CASNHRDRVTGELFF
TGTGCCAGTAATCACCGGGACAGGGTTACCGGGGAGCTGTTTTTT
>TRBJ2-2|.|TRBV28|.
CASSFWQGAEAGGGPGELFF
TGTGCCAGCAGTTTCTGGCAGGGGGCCGAAGCGGGCGGGGGTCCCGGGGAGCTGTTTTTT
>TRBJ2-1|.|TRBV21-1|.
CASSPAALAGGPKYEQFF
TGTGCCAGCAGCCCCGCCGCCCTAGCGGGAGGGCCGAAATATGAGCAGTTCTTC
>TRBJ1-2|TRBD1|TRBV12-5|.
CASGLTGGYGYTF
TGTGCTAGTGGTTTGACAGGGGGCTATGGCTACACCTTC
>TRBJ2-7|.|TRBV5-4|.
CASSETSSYEQYF
TGTGCCAGCAGCGAGACTAGCTCCTACGAGCAGTACTTC
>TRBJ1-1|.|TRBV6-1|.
CASSPRALNTEAFF
TGTGCCAGCAGTCCCCGGGCCCTGAACACTGAAGCTTTCTTT
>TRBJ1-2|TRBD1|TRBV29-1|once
CSVDRGSYGYTF
TGCAGCGTGGACAGGGGCAGCTATGGCTACACCTTC
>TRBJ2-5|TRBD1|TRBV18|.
CASSPQGAETQYF
TGTGCCAGCTCACCCCAGGGGGCAGAGACCCAGTACTTC
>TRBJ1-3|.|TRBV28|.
CASSLTFSGNTIYF
TGTGCCAGCAGTTTAACCTTCTCTGGAAACACCATATATTTT